This T cell receptor (beta chain) was captured by sequencing in a study of control samples from healthy donors and cancer patients. Profiling relied on immunoSEQ multiplex PCR, and the TCRdb table lists in-frame clones only, not all of them. The data contain some 98,000 clones, around 85% of them singletons. This clone was detected only once. There are 18 residues in the CDR3. The germline V gene has CDR1 SGHRS and CDR2 YFSETQ. Germline trimming cut 2 bases from V and 0 bases from J; bases unmatched to any gene: 3. Input material: PBMCs. The chain carries TRBV5-1 and TRBJ2-6; 12 nucleotides match TRBD2. The origin of this receptor is a man between 65 and 80 years old with lung cancer. For the CDR3, the DNA is TGCGCCAGCAGCTTTACTAGCGGGGGGATCTCTGGGGCCAACGTCCTGACTTTC. Translation: CASSFTSGGISGANVLTF. The variable domain in full, completed from reference TRBV5-1 and TRBJ2-6, reads KAGVTQTPRYLIKTRGQQVTLSCSPISGHRSVSWYQQTPGQGLQFLFEYFSETQRNKGNFPGRFSGRQFSNSRSEMNVSTLELGDSALYLCASSFTSGGISGANVLTFGAGSRLTVL.